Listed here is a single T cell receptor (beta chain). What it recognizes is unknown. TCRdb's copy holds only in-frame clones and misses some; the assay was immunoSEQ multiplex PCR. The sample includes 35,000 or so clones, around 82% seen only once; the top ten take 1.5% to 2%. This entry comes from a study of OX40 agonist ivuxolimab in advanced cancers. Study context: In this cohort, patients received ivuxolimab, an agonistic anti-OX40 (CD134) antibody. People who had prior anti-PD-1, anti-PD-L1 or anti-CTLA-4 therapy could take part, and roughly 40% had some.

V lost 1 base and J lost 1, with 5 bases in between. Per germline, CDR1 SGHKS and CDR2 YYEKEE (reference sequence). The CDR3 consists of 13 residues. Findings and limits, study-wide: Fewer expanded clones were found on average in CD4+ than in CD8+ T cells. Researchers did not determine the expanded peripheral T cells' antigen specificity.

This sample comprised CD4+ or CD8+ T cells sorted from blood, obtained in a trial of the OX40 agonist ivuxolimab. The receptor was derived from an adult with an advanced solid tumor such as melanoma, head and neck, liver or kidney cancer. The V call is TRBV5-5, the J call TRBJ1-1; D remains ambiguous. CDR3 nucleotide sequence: TGTGCCAGCAGCTTGTGGCCGAACACTGAAGCTTTCTTT. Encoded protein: CASSLWPNTEAFF.